These 17 T cell receptor beta chains were sequenced from one sample in a study of blood T cell repertoires in COVID-19. Generated by immunoSEQ multiplex PCR, the TCRdb table keeps only in-frame clones and is missing some. The data show 400,000 or so clones, about 89% seen once. The sequenced sample was peripheral blood. The source of these receptors is a woman aged 40 to 49 with COVID-19, enrolled during active disease.

The V call is TRBV19, the J call TRBJ1-1, with 8 bases lining up with TRBD1. The CDR3 length is 13 residues. The germline CDR1 and CDR2 sequences are LNHDA and SQIVND (reference sequence). V dropped 6 bases and J dropped 5; count of bases not matched to a gene: 5. The DNA for the CDR3 is TGTGCCAGTAGCCTATACAGGGGGACTGAAGCTTTCTTT. Translating gives CASSLYRGTEAFF.

V gene TRBV19 combines with J gene TRBJ2-7, with 10 bases that match TRBD1. Germline CDR1 LNHDA, CDR2 SQIVND (reference sequence). CDR3 size: 15 residues. J was trimmed by 4 bases and V by 5 bases; bases with no gene match: 8. The CDR3 sequence: CASSAGGQGGYEQYF. The CDR3 nucleotides read TGTGCCAGTAGTGCCGGAGGACAGGGGGGATACGAGCAGTACTTC.

This clone has a handful of counts. The CDR3 bases are TGTGCCGGAATACAGGGGGGAGGCTACACCTTC. Its translation: CAGIQGGGYTF. This chain connects TRBV30 to TRBJ1-2; 8 nucleotides align to TRBD1. This CDR3 is 11 amino acids long. With 8 bases clipped from V and 8 bases from J, the junction kept 7 bases outside the gene matches. Germline CDR1 reads GTSNPN; CDR2 reads SVGIG (reference sequence).

The chain is built from TRBV24-1 and TRBJ2-1; 7 bases are a match to TRBD2. Losses at the gene ends were 3 bases for V and 3 bases for J; bases not matched to a gene: 1. Germline V gene sequence: CDR1 KGHDR, CDR2 SFDVKD. This CDR3 spans 14 amino acids. The CDR3 loop reads CATSDGGVYNEQFF. Here the CDR3 DNA reads TGTGCCACCAGTGATGGGGGGGTCTACAATGAGCAGTTCTTC.

V usage is TRBV5-1 and J usage is TRBJ1-1; 9 bases line up with TRBD1. Germline-derived CDR1 and CDR2 are SGHRS and YFSETQ. This CDR3 spans 15 amino acids. V dropped 1 base and J dropped 3; count of bases not matched to a gene: 4. The CDR3 coding sequence is TGCGCCAGCAGCTTGCTTAGGACAGGGGACACTGAAGCTTTCTTT. It encodes CASSLLRTGDTEAFF. Full variable domain (rest looked up from reference TRBV5-1 and TRBJ1-1): KAGVTQTPRYLIKTRGQQVTLSCSPISGHRSVSWYQQTPGQGLQFLFEYFSETQRNKGNFPGRFSGRQFSNSRSEMNVSTLELGDSALYLCASSLLRTGDTEAFFGQGTRLTVV.

V and J are TRBV3-1 (or the pseudogene TRBV3-2) and TRBJ1-4, with 7 bases that match TRBD1. This CDR3 has 15 residues. Unmatched junction bases numbered 6, after V lost 4 bases and J lost 4 bases. From germline, CDR1 is LGHDT and CDR2 YNNKEL (reference sequence). As DNA, the CDR3 is TGTGCCAGCAGCCTAAGGGGGACAGATAATGAAAAACTGTTTTTT. It encodes CASSLRGTDNEKLFF.

This clone was seen just once. The V gene is TRBV28, the J gene TRBJ1-2; 10 positions agree with TRBD1. The J segment lost 6 bases and the V segment lost 5 bases, leaving 9 bases of the junction unmatched. The CDR3 extends over 15 amino acids. Germline V lookup: CDR1 MDHEN, CDR2 SYDVKM. CDR3 coding DNA: TGTGCCAGCAGTCCCCCAAGGACAGGGGGGAATGGCTACACCTTC. Encoded protein: CASSPPRTGGNGYTF.

This clone appeared a single time. The chain has TRBV5-4 and TRBJ2-7; 8 bases are a match to TRBD1. This CDR3 comprises 13 residues. The germline gives CDR1 SGHNT, CDR2 YYREEE (reference sequence). J lost 3 bases, V lost 4 bases, and 3 bases had no gene match. The DNA for the CDR3 is TGTGCCAGCAGCCGCGGACAGGGCTACGAGCAGTACTTC. This gives the protein CASSRGQGYEQYF.

This sequence joins TRBV5-1 and TRBJ2-1, with 8 bases aligning to TRBD1. This CDR3 spans 16 amino acids. Germline lookup yields CDR1 SGHRS and CDR2 YFSETQ. V gave up 3 bases and J gave up 8 bases; unmatched junction bases: 13. The CDR3 DNA reads TGCGCCAGCAGCTCCCGGCCCACAGGGGGAAGTTATGAGCAGTTCTTC. Translation: CASSSRPTGGSYEQFF.

CDR3 residues: CASSLGAVTGELFF. The DNA of the CDR3 is TGTGCCAGCAGCTTAGGGGCAGTCACCGGGGAGCTGTTTTTT. The rearrangement joins TRBV7-3 to TRBJ2-2; TRBD1 might be the D (5 bases). The length of the CDR3 is 14 residues. V was clipped by 2 bases and J by 4 bases, with 8 bases between them. Germline V gene lookup returns CDR1 SGHTA and CDR2 FQGTGA.

The V call is TRBV5-1, the J call TRBJ2-5; TRBD2 matches at 8 bases. CDR1 is SGHRS and CDR2 is YFSETQ in the germline V gene. The CDR3 loop spans 14 amino acids. The junction had 2 bases not matched to a gene; V was cut back by 0 bases and J by 4 bases. The CDR3 loop is CASSLEAGGETQYF. The CDR3, as DNA: TGCGCCAGCAGCTTGGAGGCGGGAGGAGAGACCCAGTACTTC.

The chain links TRBV6-4 to TRBJ2-3; tentative D call: TRBD2 (5 bases). This CDR3 has 16 residues. Trimming took 0 bases from V and 0 from J, leaving 10 bases between them. The germline CDR1 and CDR2 sequences are MRHNA and SNTAGT. CDR3 protein: CASSDSGAVSTDTQYF. The CDR3 DNA follows: TGTGCCAGCAGTGACTCGGGAGCGGTGAGCACAGATACGCAGTATTTT.

The DNA for the CDR3 is TGTGCCAGCGGTACGGGGAGCTATGGCTACACCTTC. Translation: CASGTGSYGYTF. The chain combines TRBV28 with TRBJ1-2; D ambiguous. In germline, CDR1 is MDHEN, CDR2 SYDVKM. V lost 8 bases and J lost 4, with 11 bases in between. The CDR3 is 12 residues long.

This chain uses TRBV12-3 or TRBV12-4 with TRBJ1-5, with 7 positions matching TRBD1. V lost 10 bases, J lost 3 bases, and 6 bases stayed unmatched. CDR3 length: 13 residues. The CDR3 DNA follows: TGTGCCACCCGGCAGGGGGTCAATCAGCCCCAGCATTTT. Translating gives CATRQGVNQPQHF.

The table lists this clone with a few counts. This sample includes further DNA sequences coding for the same CDR3. V is TRBV7-2 and J is TRBJ1-6; tentatively, D is TRBD1 (6 bases). V shed 2 bases and J shed 8 bases, with 13 bases lying between them. Germline CDR1 and CDR2: SGHTA and FQGNSA. CDR3 size: 15 residues. CDR3 DNA: TGTGCCAGCAGCTTATCCGGGACACCGGATTCACCCCTCCACTTT. Protein product: CASSLSGTPDSPLHF.

The gene calls are TRBV7-2 and TRBJ2-1; possibly TRBD2 for D (6 bases). CDR1 is SGHTA and CDR2 is FQGNSA in the germline V gene. V was trimmed by 2 bases and J by 6 bases, leaving 8 bases between them. This CDR3 spans 13 amino acids. The CDR3 DNA reads as TGTGCCAGCAGCTTATTGGGGGGCAATGAGCAGTTCTTC. Amino acids: CASSLLGGNEQFF.

The chain carries TRBV6-5 and TRBJ2-3; 7 nucleotides match TRBD2. V trimming: 8 bases; J trimming: 6 bases; junction bases outside the gene matches: 5. Germline V gene lookup returns CDR1 MNHEY and CDR2 SVGAGI. The CDR3 length is 12 residues. The CDR3 loop reads CASRGSADTQYF. In DNA, the CDR3 is TGTGCCAGCCGCGGGAGCGCGGATACGCAGTATTTT.